A selection of T cell receptor beta chains follows, all from one sample in a study of T cell changes during pregnancy in multiple sclerosis. The data were produced by immunoSEQ multiplex PCR, yet TCRdb's version contains in-frame clones alone and is incomplete. Altogether 90,000 to 95,000 clones are present, around 90% being singletons, with the ten largest covering approximately 0.99%. Sequencing was performed on peripheral blood, taken before pregnancy. The receptors shown here come from a female donor with multiple sclerosis, enrolled in a pregnancy study. CDR3s include the opening cysteine and the closing phenylalanine or tryptophan. A D gene is named only where the DNA matches it firmly. Some rows mark clone size as missing; the rest say once, few, many or name a class of expanded clone.

TRBJ2-5	TRBD1	17	-	TRBV4-1	TGCGCCAGCAGCCAAGAGAGGACAGGGTCCAAGTCAGAGACCCAGTACTTC	CASSQERTGSKSETQYF
TRBJ2-7	-	11	-	TRBV5-6	TGTGCCAGCAGCTTGAGGGGAGAGCAGTACTTC	CASSLRGEQYF
TRBJ1-5	-	15	once	TRBV6-5	TGTGCCAGCAGTTTCAACGCGGCTTGGAATCAGCCCCAGCATTTT	CASSFNAAWNQPQHF
TRBJ2-1	TRBD2	15	-	TRBV5-1	TGCGCCAGCAGCGCACTGGGGGGGAGGAACAATGAGCAGTTCTTC	CASSALGGRNNEQFF
TRBJ2-5	TRBD1	16	-	TRBV6-1	TGTGCCAGCAGTGAAGGGGCAGGGGGTGGCCAAGAGACCCAGTACTTC	CASSEGAGGGQETQYF
TRBJ1-2	-	14	-	TRBV7-2	TGTGCCAGCAGCTTATCCGGGGTACTTCCTACCTACACCTTC	CASSLSGVLPTYTF
TRBJ1-2	TRBD1	16	-	TRBV7-3	TGTGCCAGCAGCTTAACCGGCGGGACAGGGGGTCATGGCTACACCTTC	CASSLTGGTGGHGYTF
TRBJ2-2	TRBD2	18	-	TRBV29-1	TGCAGCGTCCAAGGGGAAAGTCGAGCGGGAGGTTGGACCGGGGAGCTGTTTTTT	CSVQGESRAGGWTGELFF
TRBJ1-1	TRBD1	14	-	TRBV11-1	TGTGCCAGCAGAAGAGACAGGGTCAACACTGAAGCTTTCTTT	CASRRDRVNTEAFF
TRBJ2-1	TRBD2	15	once	TRBV6-1	TGTGCCAGCAGTGACCCTAGCGGAGCCAACAATGAGCAGTTCTTC	CASSDPSGANNEQFF
TRBJ1-1	-	17	-	TRBV2	TGTGCCAGCAGGAAGATAGGGAGTTTTTCTATGAACACTGAAGCTTTCTTT	CASRKIGSFSMNTEAFF
TRBJ2-7	TRBD1	14	few	TRBV6-5	TGTGCCAGCAGTTACTCGGGACAGACCTACGAGCAGTACTTC	CASSYSGQTYEQYF
TRBJ1-5	-	13	once	TRBV6-5	TGTGCCAGCAGTTACGCGTCCGATCAGCCCCAGCATTTT	CASSYASDQPQHF
TRBJ2-5	-	15	-	TRBV19	TGTGCCAGTAGTATCGGGAAGGGAGCCCAAGAGACCCAGTACTTC	CASSIGKGAQETQYF
TRBJ1-2	TRBD1	14	-	TRBV12-5	TGTGCTGGGAGGTCTCGACAGGGGGACTATGGCTACACCTTC	CAGRSRQGDYGYTF
TRBJ2-2	-	11	-	TRBV6-1	TGTGCCATTACGGACACCGGGGAGCTGTTTTTT	CAITDTGELFF
TRBJ2-3	TRBD2	19	-	TRBV4-1	TGCGCCAGCAGCCGGTGGGAACTAGCGGGGGTTACTAGCACAGATACGCAGTATTTT	CASSRWELAGVTSTDTQYF
TRBJ2-7	TRBD1	15	-	TRBV6-5	TGTGCCAGCAGTTACTCAGGGGGCGTGATAGAGGGGCAGTACTTC	CASSYSGGVIEGQYF
TRBJ1-1	-	14	once	TRBV5-4	TGTGCCAGCAGCTTCACAGGGCCGAACACTGAAGCTTTCTTT	CASSFTGPNTEAFF
TRBJ1-5	TRBD1	18	-	TRBV2	TGTGCCAGCAGTCCAGAGGGGACAGGATCTTATAGCAATCAGCCCCAGCATTTT	CASSPEGTGSYSNQPQHF
TRBJ1-2	TRBD1	14	-	TRBV4-2	TGTGCCAGCAGCCAAGATACAGGGGGCTATGGCTACACCTTC	CASSQDTGGYGYTF
TRBJ2-5	TRBD1	12	once	TRBV29-1	TGCAGCTGGACAGGAAGGGGAGAGACCCAGTACTTC	CSWTGRGETQYF
TRBJ2-7	TRBD2	19	few	TRBV7-9	TGTGCCAGCAGCCCTAAGGGACTAGCGGGAGGGGACCTCTCCTACGAGCAGTACTTC	CASSPKGLAGGDLSYEQYF
TRBJ2-1	TRBD2	15	-	TRBV5-1	TGCGCCAGCAGCTTGTTTAGCGGGGGGAACAATGAGCAGTTCTTC	CASSLFSGGNNEQFF
TRBJ1-4	-	13	-	TRBV7-9	TGTGCCAGCAGCGCCCCGGGGGACGAAAAACTGTTTTTT	CASSAPGDEKLFF
TRBJ2-1	TRBD2	18	-	TRBV15	TGTGCCACCAGCAGAGGGCGGGAGGCCTCCTTAACGATAAGGGAGCAGTTCTTC	CATSRGREASLTIREQFF
TRBJ1-5	-	14	few	TRBV6-1	TGTGCCAGCAGTGAAGCGGCGGGGAGGGGGCCCCAGCATTTT	CASSEAAGRGPQHF
TRBJ2-3	-	15	-	TRBV2	TGTGCCAGCAAGGGGGAAGGTGCGAGAGCAGATACGCAGTATTTT	CASKGEGARADTQYF
TRBJ2-5	-	14	-	TRBV6-6	TGTGCCAGCAAGTCAGGGGTTTGGGGTGGGCCCCAGTACTTC	CASKSGVWGGPQYF
TRBJ2-1	TRBD2	15	once	TRBV9	TGTGCCAGCAGCGTAGAGAGCGGGGTACCCAATGAGCAGTTCTTC	CASSVESGVPNEQFF
TRBJ2-7	TRBD2	16	-	TRBV18	TGTGCCAGCTCCAACGTCGGGGGGATCCTCTCCTACGAGCAGTACTTC	CASSNVGGILSYEQYF
TRBJ1-2	-	11	-	TRBV29-1	TGCAGCGCCTCGGCTAACTATGGCTACACCTTC	CSASANYGYTF
TRBJ1-4	-	14	-	TRBV7-8	TGTGCCAGCAGCAGAACTAGGGTAGGAGGAAAACTGTTTTTT	CASSRTRVGGKLFF
TRBJ2-1	TRBD1	14	-	TRBV5-1	TGCGCCAGCAGCTTAGGACAGGAGTTCAATGAGCAGTTCTTC	CASSLGQEFNEQFF
TRBJ2-5	TRBD1	14	-	TRBV19	TGTGCCAGTAGTAGTGACAGGGGCCGAGAGACCCAGTACTTC	CASSSDRGRETQYF
TRBJ1-1	-	14	-	TRBV6-6	TGTGCCAGCAGTCCCCATGGAGGGAACACTGAAGCTTTCTTT	CASSPHGGNTEAFF
TRBJ1-1	-	16	-	TRBV28	TGTGCCAGCAGTTTGCCCCCCACCGGGGTGAACACTGAAGCTTTCTTT	CASSLPPTGVNTEAFF
TRBJ2-7	-	17	-	TRBV5-5	TGTGCCAGCAGCCCCTCCCCCGGGAAGCCAAGGTCCTACGAGCAGTACTTC	CASSPSPGKPRSYEQYF
TRBJ2-7	TRBD1	15	-	TRBV6-1	TGTGCCAGCAGTGTCGGGACAGGGGGCTCCTACGAGCAGTACTTC	CASSVGTGGSYEQYF
TRBJ1-1	-	14	few	TRBV6-5	TGTGCCAGCTGCGGAGCAGCTTCGAACACTGAAGCTTTCTTT	CASCGAASNTEAFF
TRBJ2-7	-	11	-	TRBV7-9	TGTGCCAGCGGCAGGGCTTACGAGCAGTACTTC	CASGRAYEQYF
TRBJ2-5	TRBD1	13	-	TRBV18	TGTGCCAGTCTCAGGGGGCGCGAGGAGACCCAGTACTTC	CASLRGREETQYF
TRBJ2-7	TRBD2	15	-	TRBV7-9	TGTGCCAGCAGCTTTGGTGATAGCGGGATTGACGAGCAGTACTTC	CASSFGDSGIDEQYF